The clone carrying this TCR beta chain was counted once. What it binds is unknown. This entry comes from a study of shared clonotypes between healthy human individuals. Measured with immunoSEQ multiplex PCR; TCRdb has only the in-frame clones, and not every one. The sample lists approximately 1.5 million clones; approximately 98% were seen once. Splitting the CD4+ cells yielded a CD45RA+ naive subset and a CD45RA-negative memory subset. General study results and limits: Researchers sampled blood only, noting tissue repertoires likely differ.

The CDR3 is 13 amino acids. Trimming at V came to 3 bases and at J to 3 bases, leaving 2 bases not matched to a gene. CDR1 is SGHRS and CDR2 is YFSETQ in the germline V gene. The chain couples TRBV5-1 to TRBJ2-7, with 8 bases aligning to TRBD2. The sample comprised naive CD4+ T cells sorted from blood. Subset noted: CD45RA+ positively selected. The clonotype originates from a young man in good health. The CDR3 DNA sequence: TGCGCCAGCAGCTGGGCGGGGGGCTACGAGCAGTACTTC. Translated, it gives CASSWAGGYEQYF.